Listed below are T cell receptor beta chains from one sample, sequenced in a study of blood T cell repertoires in COVID-19. Method: immunoSEQ multiplex PCR; TCRdb's copy keeps in-frame clones and lacks some. The table lists some 79,000 clones, roughly 89% of them singletons. What was sequenced was peripheral blood. All receptors come from a man in his 70s with active or convalescent COVID-19. The CDR3 runs from the conserved cysteine through the conserved F or W. The order of the fields is CDR3 length, D gene, V gene, J gene, CDR3 protein. A D gene is named only where the DNA matches it firmly.

>17|TRBD2|TRBV24-1|TRBJ2-1
CATSDLPLAGAYNEQFF
>17|TRBD2|TRBV7-2|TRBJ2-3
CASSLNLAGVGTDTQYF
>15|TRBD1|TRBV7-2|TRBJ1-5
CASSLRQGRSQPQHF
>15|TRBD2|TRBV5-1|TRBJ2-7
CASSVTSGRFYEQYF
>15|TRBD1|TRBV3-1/TRBV3-2|TRBJ1-2
CASSRPGQANYGYTF
>15|TRBD1|TRBV5-5|TRBJ1-5
CASSQRQGGNQPQHF
>17|TRBD2|TRBV27|TRBJ2-7
CASSPLAGRAIADEQYF
>16|TRBD2|TRBV7-9|TRBJ2-3
CASSPSLAQSTDTQYF
>15|TRBD2|TRBV3-1/TRBV3-2|TRBJ2-1
CASSRSVSGTSEQFF
>11|NA|TRBV6-2/TRBV6-3|TRBJ2-1
CASSKLIGQFF
>17|NA|TRBV7-3|TRBJ2-2
CASSPVQGSPNTGELFF
>14|NA|TRBV7-2|TRBJ1-2
CASSLAPANYGYTF
>15|NA|TRBV4-2|TRBJ1-3
CASTPSDSSGNTIYF
>11|NA|TRBV20-1|TRBJ1-2
CSARDRGSYTF
>15|TRBD1|TRBV5-1|TRBJ1-2
CATHPGDRSTYGYTF
>14|NA|TRBV6-6|TRBJ2-1
CASSFGRGYNEQFF
>15|NA|TRBV5-1|TRBJ1-6
CASSLQGEVASPLHF
>14|NA|TRBV10-3|TRBJ2-7
CAISESTNTYEQYF
>15|NA|TRBV4-2|TRBJ1-2
CASSPEVGRDYGYTF
>15|NA|TRBV6-5|TRBJ2-1
CASSFNLLAPNEQFF
>9|NA|TRBV21-1|TRBJ1-2
CATRCGYTF
>16|TRBD2|TRBV30|TRBJ2-3
CAWRGLAGPSTDTQYF
>16|NA|TRBV5-1|TRBJ2-2
CASSLMPRTNTGELFF
>13|NA|TRBV7-2|TRBJ1-5
CASSLESVSAQHF
>15|TRBD1|TRBV28|TRBJ2-5
CATTTLGTAQETQYF